In its sample, the clone carrying this T cell receptor beta chain was seen a few times. Its antigen is not identified. The data were taken from a study of blood T cells in healthy people across ages. Whole-study results and caveats: Observed TCR beta diversity showed a strong correlation with the percentage of naive T cells as measured by flow cytometry.

The authors ran a second PCR of about 6 to 11 cycles using a sample-barcoded 5' primer and a J-beta primer mix. TCRdb reprocessed the 5' RACE reads with MiXCR, giving one entry per CDR3 protein. The sample carries about 1,500,000 distinct CDR3 sequences, 40% to 50% recorded once. V lost 5 bases and J lost 0; bases outside the gene matches: 6. CDR1 is SGHRS and CDR2 is YFSETQ in the germline V gene. The CDR3 length is 15 residues. The chain employs TRBV5-1 and TRBJ2-3; TRBD2 matches 7 bases. This TCR was recovered from a young woman in good health. The sample was blood. The CDR3 protein is CASRSGLTSTDTQYF. CDR3 in DNA: TGCGCCAGCAGGTCGGGACTAACTAGCACAGATACGCAGTATTTT.